The clone carrying this T cell receptor (beta chain) was observed once. The sample is drawn from a study of OX40 agonist ivuxolimab in advanced cancers. Study information: Three patients showed partial responses: one hepatocellular carcinoma and two cutaneous melanoma cases.

From germline, CDR1 is SGDLS and CDR2 YYNGEE. The V gene lost 0 bases and the J gene lost 2 bases, with 9 bases spanning the gap. This CDR3 contains 15 residues. TCRdb's table, derived via immunoSEQ multiplex PCR, lists solely in-frame clones and lacks some. The sample records about 75,000 clones, about 88% being singletons. The receptor's source is an adult with an advanced solid tumor such as melanoma, head and neck, liver or kidney cancer. This specimen consisted of CD4+ or CD8+ T cells sorted from blood, obtained in a trial of the OX40 agonist ivuxolimab. The gene calls are TRBV9 and TRBJ2-1; D is possibly TRBD1 or TRBD2 (5 bases each). The CDR3 bases are TGTGCCAGCAGCGTAGATGGGACCACCTACAATGAGCAGTTCTTC. Residues: CASSVDGTTYNEQFF. Drawing the rest from reference TRBV9 and TRBJ2-1, the complete variable domain is DSGVTQTPKHLITATGQRVTLRCSPRSGDLSVYWYQQSLDQGLQFLIQYYNGEERAKGNILERFSAQQFPDLHSELNLSSLELGDSALYFCASSVDGTTYNEQFFGPGTRLTVL.